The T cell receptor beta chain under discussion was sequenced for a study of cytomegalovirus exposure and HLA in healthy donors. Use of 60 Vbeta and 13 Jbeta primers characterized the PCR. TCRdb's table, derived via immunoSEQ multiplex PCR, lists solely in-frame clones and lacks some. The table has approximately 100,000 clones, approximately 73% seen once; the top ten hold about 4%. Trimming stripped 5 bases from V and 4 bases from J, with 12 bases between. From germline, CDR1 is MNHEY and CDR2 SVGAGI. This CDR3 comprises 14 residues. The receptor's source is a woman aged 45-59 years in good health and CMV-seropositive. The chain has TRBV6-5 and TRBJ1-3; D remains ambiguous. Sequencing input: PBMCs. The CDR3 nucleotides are TGTGCCAGCAGTACCCCTCGGTCCGGAAACACCATATATTTT. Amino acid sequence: CASSTPRSGNTIYF.